This section outlines one T cell receptor beta chain sequence together with its context. This may be a read error: a much more frequent sequence differs by one nucleotide. TCRdb reprocessed the 5' RACE reads via MiXCR and lists one record per CDR3 protein. The sample has 1.5 million to 2 million distinct CDR3 sequences, less than 35% seen once. CDR1 and CDR2 (germline): SGHRS, YFSETQ. This CDR3 is 14 amino acids long. This sample was taken from a study of identical twins. The specimen sequenced was cord blood. This clonotype originated in a newborn girl in good health. The V gene is TRBV5-1, the J gene TRBJ1-2; D gene uncertain. For the CDR3, the DNA is TGCGCCAGCAGCCCCGGGATCACTAACTATGACTACACCTTC. Protein sequence: CASSPGITNYDYTF.